This record covers a single TCR beta chain. Its cognate antigen has yet to be identified. Per-base qualities were not stored, and no clone one base away is much larger. Per the germline V gene (reference sequence), DFQATT is the CDR1 and SNEGSKA is the CDR2. CDR3 length: 12 amino acids, cysteine to phenylalanine. The entry retains the CDR3 DNA only, 36 bases that are in frame from base 1. This sample was taken from a study of blood T cells in healthy people across ages (dated by TCRdb to about 2015). At the level of the whole study: In model experiments, template switching captured roughly one uniquely barcoded TCR beta cDNA molecule for every two T cells. Using the same blood draw, the study looked at two additional independent replicas of 1 million unique cDNA reads for two donors, one aged 18 to 30 and the other aged 80 or older. To avoid experimental bias, donors of different ages were distributed randomly across sequencing lanes. Donors were grouped into four age groups: young (average approximately 15 years), middle-aged (about 40), aged (around 66) and long-lived (around 82). The study measured age-related changes in TCR beta repertoire diversity using deep sequencing normalized with unique cDNA molecular identifiers.

Systemically healthy Caucasian individuals from Russia, some 38 in total and aged roughly 6 to 100 years, were included as donors. Each donor gave approximately 9.4 milliliters of peripheral blood, drawn into EDTA-treated Vacutainer tubes. PBMCs were isolated by Ficoll-Paque density-gradient centrifugation, with at least 6.5 million obtained per sample. Total RNA, at least 6 micrograms per sample, was extracted from PBMCs with Trizol reagent. The percentages of naive CD45RAhigh/CD27high T cells were determined by flow cytometry on a PBMC aliquot from every donor. Summary of the overall study and its limitations: Compared with the aged group, the long-lived group had more naive CD4+ T cells, fewer expanded clones and increased TCR diversity, suggesting age selection. Bulk unsorted PBMC profiling prevented conclusive comparison of naive and antigen-experienced compartments. Because donor CMV infection status was unknown, age-related changes in expanded clonotypes were potentially confounded. As age increased, observed TCR beta diversity per million T cells dropped in a roughly linear way, and a significant reduction was already evident by age 40. The percentage of naive T cells measured by flow cytometry correlated strongly with observed TCR beta diversity. Estimates of total diversity based on one million sequenced T cells were regarded as lower bounds and as underestimates.

Library creation used 5' RACE. Reads for this sample came from an Illumina HiSeq 2500. A second PCR of roughly 7 to 12 cycles was run with a J-beta primer mix and a sample-barcoded 5' primer. Each TCR beta cDNA molecule received a unique molecular identifier from a template-switch 5' adaptor carrying 12 random nucleotides. At least 2.5 million CDR3-containing paired-end reads were obtained from each sample. First-strand cDNA was synthesized from all RNA with the Mint cDNA synthesis kit, primed by a TRBC-specific oligonucleotide. All cDNA was treated with uracil-DNA glycosylase and then went through a first 18-cycle PCR with the universal primers M1SS and BC2_uni_R. The study's own analysis went as follows. For normalization, 1 million high-quality reads, each with a distinct molecular identifier, were randomly selected from each sample. Instead of being binned into consensus sequences, reads with shared molecular identifiers were discarded. MiTCR, set to a Q25 quality threshold and the strictest error-elimination algorithm, was used for CDR3 identification, clonotype clustering and error correction. A nonparametric unseen species model with Euler transformation was used to estimate a lower bound on total TCR beta diversity. TCRdb reworked the public reads: Q25 trimming with fastp, MiXCR clone assembly, productive beta chains retained. Duplicate CDR3 protein sequences are folded into a single record with the most common DNA and genes. In this record, the V and J calls reflect TCRdb's handling and not the investigators' own analysis. Present in this sample are 800,000 or so distinct CDR3 sequences, less than 80% of which were seen just once. About a quarter of the sample is taken by the ten largest.

In this chain, TRBV20-1 is recombined with TRBJ2-7, with no confidently assigned D gene. The DNA matches TRBJ2-5 better at its end, which makes the J call doubtful. The sequencing input was blood. The sequence came from a man in his thirties or forties in good health. The CDR3 protein sequence reads: CSATRNEETQYF. The nucleotides read TGCAGTGCTACCAGGAACGAAGAGACCCAGTACTTC.